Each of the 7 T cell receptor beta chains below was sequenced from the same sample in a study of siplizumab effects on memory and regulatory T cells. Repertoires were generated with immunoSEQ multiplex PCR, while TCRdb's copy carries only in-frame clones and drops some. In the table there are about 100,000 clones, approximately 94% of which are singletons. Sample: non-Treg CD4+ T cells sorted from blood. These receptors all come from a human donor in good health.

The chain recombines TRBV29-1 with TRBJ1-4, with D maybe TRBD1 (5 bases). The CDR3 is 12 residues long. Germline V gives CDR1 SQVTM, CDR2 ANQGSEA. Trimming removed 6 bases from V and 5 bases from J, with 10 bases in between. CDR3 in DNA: TGCAGCGTAAGGACAAAGAATGAAAAACTGTTTTTT. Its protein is CSVRTKNEKLFF.

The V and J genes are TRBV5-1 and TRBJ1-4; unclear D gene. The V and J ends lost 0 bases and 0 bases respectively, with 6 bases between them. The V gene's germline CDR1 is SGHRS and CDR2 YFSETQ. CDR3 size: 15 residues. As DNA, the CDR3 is TGCGCCAGCAGCTTGGAGGGTACAACTAATGAAAAACTGTTTTTT. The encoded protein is CASSLEGTTNEKLFF.

This chain's CDR3 is CASSKDTQETQYF. CDR3 nucleotide sequence: TGTGCCAGCAGCAAGGACACTCAAGAGACCCAGTACTTC. The V gene is TRBV5-6, the J gene TRBJ2-5, with D perhaps TRBD1 (5 bases). This CDR3 has 13 amino acids. Trimming removed 4 bases from V and 2 bases from J, with 9 bases in between. CDR1 and CDR2 (germline): SGHDT, YYEEEE.

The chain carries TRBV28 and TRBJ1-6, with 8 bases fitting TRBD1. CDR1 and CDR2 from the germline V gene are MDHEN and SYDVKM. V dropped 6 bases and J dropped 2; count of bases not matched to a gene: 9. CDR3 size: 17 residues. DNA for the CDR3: TGTGCCAGCAGACGAACCAGGGGGCAGACCTATAATTCACCCCTCCACTTT. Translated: CASRRTRGQTYNSPLHF.

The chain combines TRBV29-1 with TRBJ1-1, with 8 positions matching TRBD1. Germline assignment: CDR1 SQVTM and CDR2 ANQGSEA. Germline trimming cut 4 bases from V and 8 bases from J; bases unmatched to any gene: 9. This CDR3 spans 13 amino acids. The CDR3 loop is CSVGRTGQGEAFF. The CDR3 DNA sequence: TGCAGCGTTGGCAGAACTGGACAGGGCGAAGCTTTCTTT.

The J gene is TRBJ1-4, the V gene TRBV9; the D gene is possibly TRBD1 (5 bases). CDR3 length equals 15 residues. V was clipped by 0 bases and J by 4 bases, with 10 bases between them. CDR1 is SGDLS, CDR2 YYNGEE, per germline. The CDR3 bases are TGTGCCAGCAGCGTAGGGGGCAGCATTAATGAAAAACTGTTTTTT. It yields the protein CASSVGGSINEKLFF.

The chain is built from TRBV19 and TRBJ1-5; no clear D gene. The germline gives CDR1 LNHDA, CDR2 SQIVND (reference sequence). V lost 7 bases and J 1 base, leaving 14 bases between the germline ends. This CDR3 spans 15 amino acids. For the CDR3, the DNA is TGTGCCAGTACCTCTCGGGCCGGAAGCAATCAGCCCCAGCATTTT. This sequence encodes CASTSRAGSNQPQHF.